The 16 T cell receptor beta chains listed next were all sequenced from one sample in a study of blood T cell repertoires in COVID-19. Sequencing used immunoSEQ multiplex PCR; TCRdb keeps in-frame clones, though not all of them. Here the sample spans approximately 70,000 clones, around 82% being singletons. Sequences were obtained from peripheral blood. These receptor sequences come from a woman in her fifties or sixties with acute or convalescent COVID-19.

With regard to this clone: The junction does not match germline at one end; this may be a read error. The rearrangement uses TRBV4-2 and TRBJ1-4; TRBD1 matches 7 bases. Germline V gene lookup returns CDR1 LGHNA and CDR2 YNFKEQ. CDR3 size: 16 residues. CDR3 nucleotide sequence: TGTGCCAGCAGCGAAGAGAGGGGGCTTTTAAATGAAAAACTGTTTTTT. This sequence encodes CASSEERGLLNEKLFF.

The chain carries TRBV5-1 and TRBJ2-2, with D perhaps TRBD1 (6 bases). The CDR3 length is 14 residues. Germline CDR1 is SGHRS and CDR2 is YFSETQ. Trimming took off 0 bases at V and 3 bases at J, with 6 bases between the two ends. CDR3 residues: CASSLAGDTGELFF. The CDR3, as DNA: TGCGCCAGCAGCTTGGCAGGGGACACCGGGGAGCTGTTTTTT. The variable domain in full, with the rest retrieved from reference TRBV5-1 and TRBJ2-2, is KAGVTQTPRYLIKTRGQQVTLSCSPISGHRSVSWYQQTPGQGLQFLFEYFSETQRNKGNFPGRFSGRQFSNSRSEMNVSTLELGDSALYLCASSLAGDTGELFFGEGSRLTVL.

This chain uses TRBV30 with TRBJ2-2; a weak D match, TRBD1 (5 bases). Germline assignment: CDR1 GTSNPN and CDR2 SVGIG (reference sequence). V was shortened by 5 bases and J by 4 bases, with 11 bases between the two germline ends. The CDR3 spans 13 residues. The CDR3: CAWGADGTGELFF. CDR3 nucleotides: TGTGCCTGGGGGGCCGACGGCACCGGGGAGCTGTTTTTT.

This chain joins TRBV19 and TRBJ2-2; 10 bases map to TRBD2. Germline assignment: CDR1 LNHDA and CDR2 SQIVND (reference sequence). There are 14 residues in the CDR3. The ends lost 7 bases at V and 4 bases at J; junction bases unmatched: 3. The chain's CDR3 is CASKTSGLTGELFF. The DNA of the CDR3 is TGTGCCAGTAAGACTAGCGGGCTCACCGGGGAGCTGTTTTTT. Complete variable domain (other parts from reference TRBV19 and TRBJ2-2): DGGITQSPKYLFRKEGQNVTLSCEQNLNHDAMYWYRQDPGQGLRLIYYSQIVNDFQKGDIAEGYSVSREKKESFPLTVTSAQKNPTAFYLCASKTSGLTGELFFGEGSRLTVL.

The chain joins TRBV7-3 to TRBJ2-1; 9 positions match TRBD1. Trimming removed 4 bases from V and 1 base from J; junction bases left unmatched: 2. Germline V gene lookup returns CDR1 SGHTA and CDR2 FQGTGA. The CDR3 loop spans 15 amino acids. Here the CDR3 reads CASSSTGGSYNEQFF. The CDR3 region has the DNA TGTGCCAGCAGCTCGACAGGGGGATCCTACAATGAGCAGTTCTTC. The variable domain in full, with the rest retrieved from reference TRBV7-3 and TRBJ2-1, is GAGVSQTPSNKVTEKGKYVELRCDPISGHTALYWYRQSLGQGPEFLIYFQGTGAADDSGLPNDRFFAVRPEGSVSTLKIQRTERGDSAVYLCASSSTGGSYNEQFFGPGTRLTVL.

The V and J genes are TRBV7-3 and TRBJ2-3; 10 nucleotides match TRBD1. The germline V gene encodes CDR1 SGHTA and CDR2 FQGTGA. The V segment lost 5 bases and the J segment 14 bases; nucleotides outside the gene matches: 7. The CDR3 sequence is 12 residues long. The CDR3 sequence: CASSSDRGRRYF. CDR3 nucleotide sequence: TGTGCCAGCAGCAGTGACAGGGGGCGGCGGTATTTT.

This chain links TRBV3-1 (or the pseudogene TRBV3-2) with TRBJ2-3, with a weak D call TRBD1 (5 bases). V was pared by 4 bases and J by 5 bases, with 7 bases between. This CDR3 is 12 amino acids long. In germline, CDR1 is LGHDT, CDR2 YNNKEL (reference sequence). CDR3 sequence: CASSPDRDTQYF. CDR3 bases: TGTGCCAGCAGCCCCGACAGAGATACGCAGTATTTT.

The CDR3 nucleotides are TGTGCCAGCAGTGAACTAACTTCCGGGGAGCTGTTTTTT. Translated: CASSELTSGELFF. The chain couples TRBV2 to TRBJ2-2; D gene ambiguous. The CDR3 sequence is 13 residues long. Germline CDR1 reads SNHLY; CDR2 reads FYNNEI. The V end was cut by 2 bases, the J end by 6 bases, with 7 bases between. The entire variable domain, with the rest obtained from reference TRBV2 and TRBJ2-2, is as follows: EPEVTQTPSHQVTQMGQEVILRCVPISNHLYFYWYRQILGQKVEFLVSFYNNEISEKSEIFDDQFSVERPDGSNFTLKIRSTKLEDSAMYFCASSELTSGELFFGEGSRLTVL.

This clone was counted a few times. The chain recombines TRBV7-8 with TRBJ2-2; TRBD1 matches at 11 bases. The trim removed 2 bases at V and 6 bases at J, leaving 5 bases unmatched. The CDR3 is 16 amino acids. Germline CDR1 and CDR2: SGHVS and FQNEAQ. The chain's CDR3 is CASSLTRTGGSGELFF. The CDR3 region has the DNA TGTGCCAGCAGCTTAACCCGGACAGGGGGCTCCGGGGAGCTGTTTTTT. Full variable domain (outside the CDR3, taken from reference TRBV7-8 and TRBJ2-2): GAGVSQSPRYKVAKRGQDVALRCDPISGHVSLFWYQQALGQGPEFLTYFQNEAQLDKSGLPSDRFFAERPEGSVSTLKIQRTQQEDSAVYLCASSLTRTGGSGELFFGEGSRLTVL.

CDR3 sequence reads: CASSLPSTGANYGYTF. CDR3 in DNA: TGCGCCAGCAGCTTGCCCTCCACAGGGGCTAACTATGGCTACACCTTC. The chain carries TRBV5-1 and TRBJ1-2; 7 bases are shared with TRBD1. Trimming took 1 base from V and 0 from J; bases not matched to a gene: 6. CDR3 size: 16 residues. In germline, CDR1 is SGHRS, CDR2 YFSETQ.

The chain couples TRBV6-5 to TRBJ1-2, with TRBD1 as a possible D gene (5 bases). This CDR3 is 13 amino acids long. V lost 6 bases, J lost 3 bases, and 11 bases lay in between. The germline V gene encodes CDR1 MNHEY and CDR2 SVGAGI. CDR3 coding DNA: TGTGCCAGCAGCCTCTCGGGGGACTATGGCTACACCTTC. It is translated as CASSLSGDYGYTF.

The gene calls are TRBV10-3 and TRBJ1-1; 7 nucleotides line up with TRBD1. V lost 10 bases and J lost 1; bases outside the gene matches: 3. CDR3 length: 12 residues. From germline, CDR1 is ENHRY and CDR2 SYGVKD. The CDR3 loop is CATQGTNTEAFF. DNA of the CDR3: TGTGCCACACAGGGGACGAACACTGAAGCTTTCTTT.

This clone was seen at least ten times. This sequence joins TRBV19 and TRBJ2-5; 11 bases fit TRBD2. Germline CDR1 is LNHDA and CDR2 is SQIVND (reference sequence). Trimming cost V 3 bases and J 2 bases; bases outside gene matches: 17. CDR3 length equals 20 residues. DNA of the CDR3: TGTGCCAGTAGTATCGTTGGTATCGGCCTAGCGGGGGGACCTCAAGAGACCCAGTACTTC. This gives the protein CASSIVGIGLAGGPQETQYF.

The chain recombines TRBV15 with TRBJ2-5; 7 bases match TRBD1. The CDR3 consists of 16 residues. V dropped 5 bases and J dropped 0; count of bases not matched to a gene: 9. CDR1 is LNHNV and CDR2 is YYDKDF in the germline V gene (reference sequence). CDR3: CATSHSAQGYQETQYF. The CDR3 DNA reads TGTGCCACCAGCCACTCGGCACAGGGGTACCAAGAGACCCAGTACTTC.

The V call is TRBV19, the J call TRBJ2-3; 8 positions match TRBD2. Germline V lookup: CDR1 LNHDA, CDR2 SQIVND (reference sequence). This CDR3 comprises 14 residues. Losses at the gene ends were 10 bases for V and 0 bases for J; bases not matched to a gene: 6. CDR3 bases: TGTGCCACAGAGAGCGGGGGAAGCACAGATACGCAGTATTTT. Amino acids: CATESGGSTDTQYF.

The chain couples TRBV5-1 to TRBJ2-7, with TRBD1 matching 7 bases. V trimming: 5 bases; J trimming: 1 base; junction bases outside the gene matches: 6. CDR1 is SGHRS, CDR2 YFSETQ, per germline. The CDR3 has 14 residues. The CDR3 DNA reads TGCGCCAGCAGACCGGGACAGAATTCCTACGAGCAGTACTTC. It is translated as CASRPGQNSYEQYF.